Sample share makes the clone carrying this T cell receptor beta chain medium-sized. TCRdb re-called the 5' RACE reads through MiXCR, storing one row per CDR3 protein. This table has a few thousand distinct CDR3 sequences, approximately 2.9% appearing once. V trimming: 3 bases; J trimming: 0 bases; junction bases outside the gene matches: 4. The CDR3 contains 15 residues. CDR1 and CDR2 (germline): KGHSH, LQKENI. The time point is: sample taken at primary tumor resection. This entry is derived from a study of spatial heterogeneity in lung cancer. This TCR was sampled from a male donor with early-stage non-small cell lung cancer. J is TRBJ1-2 and V is TRBV18, with TRBD1 matching over 7 bases. The sample in question was normal lung tissue next to the tumor, obtained at surgery. CDR3 coding DNA: TGTGCCAGCTCACCCTGGGACAGTGCTAACTATGGCTACACCTTC. Its translation: CASSPWDSANYGYTF. Full variable domain (rest looked up from reference TRBV18 and TRBJ1-2): NAGVMQNPRHLVRRRGQEARLRCSPMKGHSHVYWYRQLPEEGLKFMVYLQKENIIDESGMPKERFSAEFPKEGPSILRIQQVVRGDSAAYFCASSPWDSANYGYTFGSGTRLTVV.